This TCR beta chain was documented in a study of blood T cell repertoires in COVID-19 (dated by TCRdb to between 2020 and 2021). With respect to the entire study: Samples from collaborators originated in the United States, Italy and Spain and spanned both the acute and convalescent phases of COVID-19. The material from the prospective study consisted of cDNA or gDNA derived from T cells, B-cell-depleted T cells, or PBMCs. Nearly every sample came with metadata listing a de-identified subject ID, COVID-19 status, age in years and sex. A freely available public database, intended as a resource for researchers studying the immune response to SARS-CoV-2, is where the repertoires were released. Subjects who had been exposed to COVID-19, were actively infected with it, or had recovered from it provided the deeply sampled blood TCRbeta repertoires that made up the dataset. The samples were drawn from two sources: the first 160 participants of the ongoing ImmuneRACE study, and approximately 1,300 subjects contributed by 6 global collaborators. Where available, HLA class I and class II types were taken from metadata supplied by the sample provider and were not determined by assay-based typing. Study-level results and caveats: The quantity of clinical and demographic metadata differed by source and by participant and was supplied without curation.

Each collaborating institution followed its own protocols to collect whole blood in K2EDTA tubes. For TCRbeta analysis, collaborators shipped samples in one of three forms: frozen whole blood, isolated PBMCs, or DNA extracted from either of those sample types. TCRbeta CDR3 regions were amplified from genomic DNA using the immunoSEQ Assay, a bias-controlled multiplex PCR. Processing in the source paper ran as follows. Within the assay, amplification of reference gene primers was used to estimate how many nucleated cells each sample contained. Sequence reads were collapsed and filtered to measure the absolute abundance of every unique TCRbeta CDR3 rearrangement. For each sample, productive Simpson clonality was calculated as the square root of Simpson's diversity index over productive rearrangements. TCRdb re-hosts the immuneACCESS table, in-frame sequences only. Its copies lack some clones; in the studies checked, an unresolved V gene accounts for under half of them, and the cause for the rest is not known. V, J and clone size are those of that table, while D and trimming were read from the DNA. The sample table lists roughly 70,000 clones, around 90% of them with a count of one. Of the sample, nearly 8.5% is held by the ten largest clones.

With respect to this clone: Its antigen is still unknown. Nothing much larger sits one base from this clone, and base qualities are not available.

A distance of 9 bases separates the germline ends of V and J, which lose 4 bases and 4 bases respectively. The germline V gene supplies CDR1 SGDLS and CDR2 YYNGEE. Measured from the cysteine to the phenylalanine, the CDR3 is 12 residues long. The retained sequence is limited to the CDR3, 36 bases, with the frame set at the first base. This receptor was obtained from a human donor in a cohort sampled during active COVID-19. Input material: peripheral blood. In this chain, TRBV9 is recombined with TRBJ2-7; matching of 5 bases hints at TRBD2 as the D gene. For the CDR3, the sequence is CASSSREYEQYF. The DNA is TGTGCCAGCAGCTCCCGGGAATACGAGCAGTACTTC.